This T cell receptor beta chain was captured by sequencing in a study of cytomegalovirus exposure and HLA in healthy donors. About the research overall: Genotyping showed roughly 81% of almost 400 donors falling in the Caucasian-associated ancestry cluster. Study outcomes and limitations: One variant, a missense change in DCLRE1C, was linked in a later analysis to TCR beta V- and J-gene trimming.

Comment on this clone: The antigen is undetermined.

The CDR3 runs 15 residues. Germline lookup yields CDR1 MNHNY and CDR2 SVGAGI (reference sequence). V lost 7 bases to trimming and J lost 3 bases, with 19 bases between them. The PCR was carried out with 60 Vbeta primers and 13 Jbeta primers. The assay was immunoSEQ multiplex PCR, and TCRdb's table has in-frame clones only and misses some. The profile shows around 170,000 clones, 82% of them singletons. Sequencing was performed on PBMCs. The chain is built from TRBV6-6 and TRBJ2-7, with D perhaps TRBD1 (6 bases). This clonotype was sampled from a woman aged 18 to 35 in good health and CMV-seronegative. CDR3 in DNA: TGTGCCAGCACCCCCGCCCTGACAGGCTTCTACGAGCAGTACTTC. Encoded protein: CASTPALTGFYEQYF.